This is a list of T cell receptor beta chains from one sample in a study of cytomegalovirus exposure and HLA in healthy donors. Some clones are missing from TCRdb's copy, which holds only in-frame ones; the method was immunoSEQ multiplex PCR. The table records some 150,000 clones, approximately 83% of them present only once. Input material: PBMCs. Source of these receptors: a man in his forties or fifties in good health and CMV-seropositive. The CDR3 runs from the conserved cysteine through the conserved F or W. A D gene is named only where the DNA matches it firmly. Only some rows state a clone size, as once, few, many or a class for expanded clones.

D: -; size: -; J: TRBJ1-5; length: 14; V: TRBV9; DNA: TGTGCCAGCAGCGACGGGACAACAAATCAGCCCCAGCATTTT; CDR3: CASSDGTTNQPQHF
D: -; size: -; J: TRBJ1-5; length: 15; V: TRBV4-3; DNA: TGCGCCAGCAGCCCGCTACCCCAAGCGGGTCAGCCCCAGCATTTT; CDR3: CASSPLPQAGQPQHF
D: TRBD1; size: -; J: TRBJ2-3; length: 17; V: TRBV25-1; DNA: TGTGCCAGCAGTGATAAGTCCGCCGACAGGGGCACAGATACGCAGTATTTT; CDR3: CASSDKSADRGTDTQYF
D: TRBD1; size: -; J: TRBJ1-5; length: 16; V: TRBV7-2; DNA: TGTGCCAGCAGCTTAGTGGGGACAGGGTTCAATCAGCCCCAGCATTTT; CDR3: CASSLVGTGFNQPQHF
D: TRBD1; size: -; J: TRBJ2-7; length: 14; V: TRBV7-9; DNA: TGTGCCAGCAGACCCGGACAGGATACCTACGAGCAGTACTTC; CDR3: CASRPGQDTYEQYF
D: TRBD2; size: -; J: TRBJ2-7; length: 16; V: TRBV5-1; DNA: TGCGCCAGCAGCTTGGGAGGAGCGGGAGGGCCAGCCGAGCAGTACTTC; CDR3: CASSLGGAGGPAEQYF
D: TRBD1; size: -; J: TRBJ2-1; length: 14; V: TRBV30; DNA: TGTGCCTGGAACCGGGACAGGGCAAACAATGAGCAGTTCTTC; CDR3: CAWNRDRANNEQFF
D: TRBD1; size: -; J: TRBJ2-7; length: 14; V: TRBV19; DNA: TGTGCCAGTAGTAGCGGGACAGGGGCCTACGAGCAGTACTTC; CDR3: CASSSGTGAYEQYF
D: -; size: once; J: TRBJ2-7; length: 13; V: TRBV6-5; DNA: TGTGCCAGCAGTTACGGGGCCACCTACGAGCAGTACTTC; CDR3: CASSYGATYEQYF
D: -; size: few; J: TRBJ1-2; length: 14; V: TRBV7-3; DNA: TGTGCCAGCAGCTACCACCCGGGGAACTATGGCTACACCTTC; CDR3: CASSYHPGNYGYTF
D: -; size: -; J: TRBJ1-6; length: 19; V: TRBV12-5; DNA: TGTGCTAGTGGTTTACGAGGGTTTCTGAGAGGTCCCTATAATTCACCCCTCCACTTT; CDR3: CASGLRGFLRGPYNSPLHF
D: TRBD2; size: few; J: TRBJ2-2; length: 16; V: TRBV7-3; DNA: TGTGCCAGCAGCGCGCTGGGAGGGACTAACACCGGGGAGCTGTTTTTT; CDR3: CASSALGGTNTGELFF
D: TRBD2; size: -; J: TRBJ2-7; length: 16; V: TRBV30; DNA: TGTGCCTGGAGTGTAGAGTGGACTAGCCCCTCCTACGAGCAGTACTTC; CDR3: CAWSVEWTSPSYEQYF
D: TRBD1; size: -; J: TRBJ1-1; length: 15; V: TRBV6-5; DNA: TGTGCCAGCAGTTACCGATCAGGGGGGAACACTGAAGCTTTCTTT; CDR3: CASSYRSGGNTEAFF
D: TRBD1; size: -; J: TRBJ2-7; length: 15; V: TRBV10-3; DNA: TGTGCCATCAGTGAGTCAGGACAGGGGGCGCGGGAGCAGTACTTC; CDR3: CAISESGQGAREQYF
D: TRBD2; size: -; J: TRBJ2-7; length: 14; V: TRBV9; DNA: TGTGCCAGCAGTGTGACTAGCGGGAGTTACGAGCAGTACTTC; CDR3: CASSVTSGSYEQYF
D: TRBD2; size: -; J: TRBJ2-3; length: 11; V: TRBV7-2; DNA: TGTGCCAGCAGCATTAGCGGGGTGCAGTATTTT; CDR3: CASSISGVQYF
D: TRBD2; size: -; J: TRBJ2-3; length: 16; V: TRBV5-5; DNA: TGTGCCAGCAGCCACCTTAGCGGGGGCGGCACAGATACGCAGTATTTT; CDR3: CASSHLSGGGTDTQYF
D: -; size: -; J: TRBJ2-2; length: 13; V: TRBV2; DNA: TGTGCCAGCAGTGACCGCGGGGTCGGGGAGCTGTTTTTT; CDR3: CASSDRGVGELFF
D: -; size: once; J: TRBJ1-4; length: 13; V: TRBV7-9; DNA: TGTTCCAGCAAGGCAGGGGCTAATGAAAAACTGTTTTTT; CDR3: CSSKAGANEKLFF
D: -; size: -; J: TRBJ2-7; length: 14; V: TRBV19; DNA: TGTGCCAGTAGTATAGGCGGCGGGGTATTAGAGCAGTACTTC; CDR3: CASSIGGGVLEQYF
D: TRBD1; size: -; J: TRBJ2-1; length: 16; V: TRBV5-5; DNA: TGTGCCAGCAGCCGCAAGGACAGGGTTCTCCCCAGTGAGCAGTTCTTC; CDR3: CASSRKDRVLPSEQFF
D: -; size: -; J: TRBJ1-5; length: 13; V: TRBV29-1; DNA: TGCAGCGTTGCGGCGGGGAGCAATCAGCCCCAGCATTTT; CDR3: CSVAAGSNQPQHF
D: TRBD1; size: -; J: TRBJ1-1; length: 14; V: TRBV30; DNA: TGTGCCTGGAGTGTAAACAGGGGGAGCGATGAAGCTTTCTTT; CDR3: CAWSVNRGSDEAFF
D: -; size: -; J: TRBJ2-2; length: 16; V: TRBV5-3; DNA: TGTGCCAGAAGGATTAACAGGGTCCCGGAGACCGGGGAGCTGTTTTTT; CDR3: CARRINRVPETGELFF
D: TRBD1; size: -; J: TRBJ2-3; length: 15; V: TRBV5-4; DNA: TGTGCCAGCAGGCTACGACAGGGCGGCACAGATACGCAGTATTTT; CDR3: CASRLRQGGTDTQYF
D: TRBD1; size: -; J: TRBJ1-1; length: 14; V: TRBV18; DNA: TGTGCCAGCTCCTCGGACAGGGGAGGCACTGAAGCTTTCTTT; CDR3: CASSSDRGGTEAFF
D: TRBD2; size: -; J: TRBJ2-1; length: 13; V: TRBV30; DNA: TGTGCCTGGTGGCAGCGGGGGGACAATGAGCAGTTCTTC; CDR3: CAWWQRGDNEQFF
D: -; size: -; J: TRBJ2-5; length: 17; V: TRBV27; DNA: TGTGCCAGCAGTTTAAATGGGGGGCTAGCGGCCCAAGAGACCCAGTACTTC; CDR3: CASSLNGGLAAQETQYF
D: -; size: -; J: TRBJ1-5; length: 13; V: TRBV9; DNA: TGTGCCAGCAGCGTATCGGGAAATCAGCCCCAGCATTTT; CDR3: CASSVSGNQPQHF
D: TRBD1; size: few; J: TRBJ1-4; length: 15; V: TRBV6-4; DNA: TGTGCCAGCAGGCGGGACAGCTCAACTAATGAAAAACTGTTTTTT; CDR3: CASRRDSSTNEKLFF
D: -; size: -; J: TRBJ1-5; length: 15; V: TRBV2; DNA: TGTGCCAGCTTTAAACCGGGACTCAGCAATCAGCCCCAGCATTTT; CDR3: CASFKPGLSNQPQHF
D: TRBD2; size: -; J: TRBJ2-2; length: 19; V: TRBV27; DNA: TGTGCCAGCAGTTTAATTGGGCTAGCGGGAGGCGCGAACACCGGGGAGCTGTTTTTT; CDR3: CASSLIGLAGGANTGELFF
D: -; size: few; J: TRBJ1-1; length: 17; V: TRBV11-2; DNA: TGTGCCAGCAGCTTATATGGGCCGACCCGGAGGGGCACTGAAGCTTTCTTT; CDR3: CASSLYGPTRRGTEAFF
D: -; size: -; J: TRBJ1-2; length: 17; V: TRBV4-1; DNA: TGCGCCAGCAGCCAAGGTCGGGCCAGGGGTTTCAGCTATGGCTACACCTTC; CDR3: CASSQGRARGFSYGYTF
D: -; size: once; J: TRBJ1-2; length: 15; V: TRBV6-5; DNA: TGTGCCAGCAGTTACTCGAGGTCAGGGGACTATGGCTACACCTTC; CDR3: CASSYSRSGDYGYTF
D: TRBD2; size: -; J: TRBJ2-7; length: 13; V: TRBV10-1; DNA: TGCGCCAGCAGTTCTAGCGGGGTGGACGAGCAGTACTTC; CDR3: CASSSSGVDEQYF
D: -; size: -; J: TRBJ2-1; length: 15; V: TRBV27; DNA: TGTGCCAGCAGTGTCACAGTCCGTGGATCCAATGAGCAGTTCTTC; CDR3: CASSVTVRGSNEQFF
D: TRBD1; size: few; J: TRBJ1-1; length: 13; V: TRBV5-1; DNA: TGCGCTTCGACAGGGGGCTATAACACTGAAGCTTTCTTT; CDR3: CASTGGYNTEAFF
D: TRBD1; size: -; J: TRBJ2-2; length: 17; V: TRBV7-9; DNA: TGTGCCAGCAGCTTAATAGAGACAGGGGGGGACACCGGGGAGCTGTTTTTT; CDR3: CASSLIETGGDTGELFF
D: -; size: -; J: TRBJ1-5; length: 14; V: TRBV6-6; DNA: TGTGCCAGCAGCTCGACAGGTAGCAATCAGCCCCAGCATTTT; CDR3: CASSSTGSNQPQHF
D: TRBD1; size: -; J: TRBJ2-1; length: 15; V: TRBV5-4; DNA: TGTGCCAGCAGCCAGGGACAGAGCTCCTACAATGAGCAGTTCTTC; CDR3: CASSQGQSSYNEQFF
D: -; size: -; J: TRBJ1-2; length: 13; V: TRBV6-5; DNA: TGTGCCAGCAGAATGACGGGAGACTATGGCTACACCTTC; CDR3: CASRMTGDYGYTF
D: TRBD1; size: -; J: TRBJ2-4; length: 14; V: TRBV6-9; DNA: TGTGCCAGCAGTTCATCAGGGGGCGAAAACATTCAGTACTTC; CDR3: CASSSSGGENIQYF
D: TRBD2; size: -; J: TRBJ2-7; length: 13; V: TRBV10-3; DNA: TGTGCCAGCTCTAGCGGGAGTTCCTACGAGCAGTACTTC; CDR3: CASSSGSSYEQYF
D: TRBD1; size: -; J: TRBJ2-7; length: 15; V: TRBV11-2; DNA: TGTGCCAGCAGCTTCTCCGGGACAGAGTTCTACGAGCAGTACTTC; CDR3: CASSFSGTEFYEQYF
D: -; size: -; J: TRBJ1-1; length: 16; V: TRBV18; DNA: TGTGCCAGCTCACCGTACCACAGGGCTTCAGACACTGAAGCTTTCTTT; CDR3: CASSPYHRASDTEAFF
D: -; size: once; J: TRBJ1-2; length: 19; V: TRBV5-6; DNA: TGTGCCAGCAGCTTGATCGGCAGGGTGGTTACCTCCACATACTATGGCTACACCTTC; CDR3: CASSLIGRVVTSTYYGYTF
D: -; size: -; J: TRBJ1-1; length: 15; V: TRBV9; DNA: TGTGCCAGCAGCGTAGCCCAGGGGAAGCACACTGAAGCTTTCTTT; CDR3: CASSVAQGKHTEAFF